These 19 T cell receptor beta chains were all obtained from the same sample, sequenced in a study of radiotherapy plus CTLA-4 blockade in lung cancer. The table came from immunoSEQ multiplex PCR; TCRdb's copy has only in-frame clones and leaves some out. The sample lists 50,000 or so clones; more than 70% were seen once. Material: peripheral blood, obtained from a patient treated with radiotherapy plus ipilimumab. These receptors were obtained from a human donor with non-small cell lung cancer who had stable disease on radiotherapy plus ipilimumab.

V gene TRBV19 combines with J gene TRBJ1-1; 7 nucleotides match TRBD1. CDR1 and CDR2 (germline): LNHDA, SQIVND (reference sequence). Trimming took 5 bases from V and 1 from J; bases not matched to a gene: 4. The CDR3 is 14 residues long. CDR3 nucleotides: TGTGCCAGTAGTTCGGGACAGCCGAACACTGAAGCTTTCTTT. This encodes CASSSGQPNTEAFF. The full variable domain, its missing parts supplied by reference TRBV19 and TRBJ1-1, is DGGITQSPKYLFRKEGQNVTLSCEQNLNHDAMYWYRQDPGQGLRLIYYSQIVNDFQKGDIAEGYSVSREKKESFPLTVTSAQKNPTAFYLCASSSGQPNTEAFFGQGTRLTVV.

The CDR3 spells CATSNGGIGETQYF. The CDR3 DNA follows: TGTGCCACCAGCAATGGCGGGATAGGAGAGACCCAGTACTTC. The chain employs TRBV15 and TRBJ2-5; a possible D gene is TRBD2 (6 bases). The CDR3 runs 14 residues. Trimming shortened V by 4 bases and J by 4 bases, and 13 bases separated the two germline ends. Per germline, CDR1 LNHNV and CDR2 YYDKDF (reference sequence).

This clone appeared a few times. This chain uses TRBV18 with TRBJ2-7; D uncertain. From germline, CDR1 is KGHSH and CDR2 LQKENI. The CDR3 is 15 residues long. Trimming took off 2 bases at V and 0 bases at J, with 11 bases between the two ends. The CDR3 DNA reads as TGTGCCAGCTCACCATTAGCCCCGAGCTCCTACGAGCAGTACTTC. Protein product: CASSPLAPSSYEQYF.

This chain uses TRBV5-6 with TRBJ1-5; weak D call: TRBD1 (5 bases). The CDR3 has 15 amino acids. V lost 4 bases to trimming and J lost 5 bases, with 16 bases between them. CDR1 SGHDT and CDR2 YYEEEE come from the germline V gene. CDR3 loop: CASSPLRDRDQPQHF. Written as DNA, the CDR3 is TGTGCCAGCAGCCCGCTCCGGGACCGCGATCAGCCCCAGCATTTT.

The chain recombines TRBV7-9 with TRBJ1-1, with TRBD1 matching 7 bases. The V and J ends lost 5 bases and 9 bases, in that order; junction bases with no gene match: 6. CDR1 is SEHNR and CDR2 is FQNEAQ in the germline V gene (reference sequence). The CDR3 loop spans 12 amino acids. The CDR3 spells CASSREQGKAFF. The CDR3 bases are TGTGCCAGCAGCCGAGAACAGGGGAAAGCTTTCTTT.

This clone was seen a few times. This chain joins TRBV19 and TRBJ1-6; no clear D. With 2 bases removed from V and 7 bases from J, the gap between germline ends came to 9 bases. This CDR3 comprises 14 residues. Germline V gene data show CDR1 as LNHDA and CDR2 as SQIVND (reference sequence). CDR3 nucleotides: TGTGCCAGTAGTATAAACCCTGGGAATTCACCCCTCCACTTT. Its protein product is CASSINPGNSPLHF.

V gene TRBV4-3 combines with J gene TRBJ1-1; D is uncertain. Trimming took off 0 bases at V and 1 base at J, with 12 bases between the two ends. The CDR3 extends over 16 amino acids. Germline values: CDR1 LGHNA, CDR2 YSLEER. CDR3 amino acids: CASSQDRNPTNTEAFF. DNA for the CDR3: TGCGCCAGCAGCCAAGATAGGAATCCAACGAACACTGAAGCTTTCTTT.

This sequence joins TRBV6-4 and TRBJ2-3; D may be TRBD2 (6 bases). This CDR3 region has 13 residues. Germline lookup yields CDR1 MRHNA and CDR2 SNTAGT. Between the trimmed V and J ends, which lost 5 bases and 4 bases, there was a span of 10 bases. The CDR3 is CASSRERADTQYF. Here the CDR3 DNA reads TGTGCCAGCAGTCGGGAGAGGGCAGATACGCAGTATTTT.

The chain has TRBV6-1 and TRBJ2-7; 7 bases match TRBD2. From germline, CDR1 is MNHNS and CDR2 SASEGT. Losses at the gene ends were 8 bases for V and 3 bases for J; bases not matched to a gene: 4. The length of the CDR3 is 12 residues. The CDR3: CASSGGYYEQYF. CDR3 coding DNA: TGTGCCAGCTCCGGGGGGTACTACGAGCAGTACTTC.

This sequence joins TRBV30 and TRBJ1-5; tentatively, D is TRBD1 (6 bases). Germline assignment: CDR1 GTSNPN and CDR2 SVGIG (reference sequence). The CDR3 contains 15 residues. Trimming removed 3 bases from V and 2 bases from J, with 14 bases in between. The CDR3 DNA follows: TGTGCCTGGAGGGGGAGGGGGAAGCGCAATCAGCCCCAGCATTTT. Translating gives CAWRGRGKRNQPQHF. The full variable domain, with the rest looked up from reference TRBV30 and TRBJ1-5, is SQTIHQWPATLVQPVGSPLSLECTVEGTSNPNLYWYRQAAGRGLQLLFYSVGIGQISSEVPQNLSASRPQDRQFILSSKKLLLSDSGFYLCAWRGRGKRNQPQHFGDGTRLSIL.

V usage is TRBV5-4 and J usage is TRBJ1-1; weak D call: TRBD1 (6 bases). CDR3 size: 15 residues. Per the germline V gene, CDR1 is SGHNT and CDR2 is YYREEE (reference sequence). V lost 3 bases and J 0 bases, leaving 12 bases between the germline ends. CDR3 in amino acids: CASSSRDTLNTEAFF. The CDR3 DNA is TGTGCCAGCAGCTCCCGGGACACCTTGAACACTGAAGCTTTCTTT.

This chain uses TRBV6-5 with TRBJ1-2; D perhaps matches TRBD1 (6 bases). Trimming took off 6 bases at V and 5 bases at J, with 13 bases between the two ends. From germline, CDR1 is MNHEY and CDR2 SVGAGI. The CDR3 is made up of 13 amino acids. CDR3 amino acids: CASRSETGYGYTF. CDR3 in DNA: TGTGCCAGCAGATCCGAAACAGGGTATGGCTACACCTTC.

The chain carries TRBV6-6 and TRBJ1-1, with 7 bases fitting TRBD1. The CDR3 runs to 14 residues. Per germline, CDR1 MNHNY and CDR2 SVGAGI (reference sequence). Trimming removed 6 bases from V and 4 bases from J; junction bases left unmatched: 8. The CDR3 loop reads CASRPGQDGTEAFF. The CDR3, as DNA: TGTGCCAGCAGACCAGGACAGGACGGCACTGAAGCTTTCTTT.

This clone was recorded once. The J gene is TRBJ2-5, the V gene TRBV5-4, with D perhaps given as TRBD1 or TRBD2 (7 bases each). Germline V lookup: CDR1 SGHNT, CDR2 YYREEE (reference sequence). The V end lost 2 bases, the J end lost 4 bases, and 9 bases lay between the germline ends. There are 13 residues in the CDR3. CDR3 sequence: CASSFRGGETQYF. CDR3 DNA: TGTGCCAGCAGCTTCAGGGGGGGAGAGACCCAGTACTTC.

This clone was counted only a few times. The chain couples TRBV30 to TRBJ1-1; D is ambiguous. The length of the CDR3 is 15 residues. V lost 0 bases to trimming and J lost 4 bases, with 15 bases between them. CDR1 is GTSNPN, CDR2 SVGIG, per germline (reference sequence). The CDR3 region has the DNA TGTGCCTGGAGTGTACTGGGCAGTCTGGCCACTGAAGCTTTCTTT. This sequence encodes CAWSVLGSLATEAFF.

This clone was counted a few times. V gene TRBV5-1 combines with J gene TRBJ1-3, with 7 bases lining up with TRBD1. In germline, CDR1 is SGHRS, CDR2 YFSETQ. The CDR3 totals 14 residues. J was trimmed by 2 bases and V by 4 bases; bases with no gene match: 3. In DNA form, the CDR3 reads TGCGCCAGCAGCCAAGGGACAGCTGGAAACACCATATATTTT. Residues: CASSQGTAGNTIYF. Looking up the rest from reference TRBV5-1 and TRBJ1-3 gives the full variable domain: KAGVTQTPRYLIKTRGQQVTLSCSPISGHRSVSWYQQTPGQGLQFLFEYFSETQRNKGNFPGRFSGRQFSNSRSEMNVSTLELGDSALYLCASSQGTAGNTIYFGEGSWLTVV.

The CDR3 here is CSVGGEGNQPQHF. DNA of the CDR3: TGCAGCGTTGGCGGGGAGGGGAATCAGCCCCAGCATTTT. This sequence joins TRBV29-1 and TRBJ1-5; D might be TRBD1 (5 bases). This CDR3 has 13 amino acids. The V gene lost 4 bases and the J gene lost 4 bases, with 11 bases spanning the gap. Germline loops: CDR1 SQVTM, CDR2 ANQGSEA.

This chain joins TRBV28 and TRBJ2-5; 7 bases match TRBD1. After removal of 1 base from V and 2 bases from J, the junction contained 1 base not matched to a gene. The CDR3 runs to 14 residues. The germline gives CDR1 MDHEN, CDR2 SYDVKM. CDR3 in amino acids: CASSLLGQQETQYF. The CDR3 bases are TGTGCCAGCAGTTTATTGGGACAGCAAGAGACCCAGTACTTC.

The chain recombines TRBV7-8 with TRBJ1-6, with D unclear. The CDR3 is 17 residues long. The germline CDR1 and CDR2 sequences are SGHVS and FQNEAQ. Trimming removed 1 base from V and 10 bases from J, with 20 bases in between. The CDR3 reads CASSLGVGGPVGSPLHF. The CDR3 bases are TGTGCCAGCAGCTTAGGGGTCGGAGGCCCAGTGGGGTCACCCCTCCACTTT.